Listed below are T cell receptor beta chains from one sample, sequenced in a study of T cells in Graves' hyperthyroidism and ophthalmopathy. TCRdb reprocessed the multiplex PCR reads via MiXCR and lists one record per CDR3 protein. The table has under 550,000 distinct CDR3 sequences, roughly 21% seen once. What was sequenced was blood. The receptors originated from a man aged 40-49 years with Graves' ophthalmopathy. The CDR3 runs from the conserved cysteine through the conserved F or W. The D gene is left open where the match is weak. A row's size may be missing; if present it is once, few, many or a size class.

v_gene: TRBV6-2/TRBV6-3
len: 16
abundance: few
j_gene: TRBJ2-1
d_gene: -
CDR3aa: CASSYRLSDTYNEQFF
CDR3nt: TGTGCCAGCAGTTACCGTTTGTCCGACACCTACAATGAGCAGTTCTTC

v_gene: TRBV7-8
len: 18
abundance: -
j_gene: TRBJ1-5
d_gene: TRBD1
CDR3aa: CASSLPGTGGSHNQPQHF
CDR3nt: TGTGCCAGCAGCTTGCCCGGGACAGGGGGAAGTCACAATCAGCCCCAGCATTTT

v_gene: TRBV3-1
len: 15
abundance: few
j_gene: TRBJ2-3
d_gene: -
CDR3aa: CASSQDPSSTDTQYF
CDR3nt: TGTGCCAGCAGCCAGGACCCCTCCAGCACAGATACGCAGTATTTT

v_gene: TRBV12-3/TRBV12-4
len: 16
abundance: -
j_gene: TRBJ2-1
d_gene: -
CDR3aa: CASSLGFARGYNEQFF
CDR3nt: TGTGCCAGCAGTTTAGGTTTTGCCCGGGGGTACAATGAGCAGTTCTTC

v_gene: TRBV7-6
len: 16
abundance: -
j_gene: TRBJ2-3
d_gene: TRBD2
CDR3aa: CASSSTSGGEGDTQYF
CDR3nt: TGTGCCAGCAGCTCCACTAGCGGGGGGGAAGGAGATACGCAGTATTTT

v_gene: TRBV29-1
len: 11
abundance: -
j_gene: TRBJ2-1
d_gene: -
CDR3aa: CSVEVLTEQFF
CDR3nt: TGCAGCGTTGAAGTCCTCACTGAGCAGTTCTTC

v_gene: TRBV28
len: 13
abundance: many
j_gene: TRBJ2-5
d_gene: TRBD1
CDR3aa: CASRPSTGTGAYF
CDR3nt: TGTGCCAGCAGACCGAGTACCGGGACAGGCGCCTACTTC

v_gene: TRBV5-1
len: 15
abundance: many
j_gene: TRBJ1-2
d_gene: TRBD1
CDR3aa: CASSTGNRGVYGYTF
CDR3nt: TGCGCCAGCAGCACCGGGAACAGGGGAGTCTATGGCTACACCTTC

v_gene: TRBV6-1
len: 15
abundance: few
j_gene: TRBJ2-3
d_gene: TRBD1
CDR3aa: CASRRQGASTDTQYF
CDR3nt: TGTGCCAGCAGACGACAGGGGGCGAGCACAGATACGCAGTATTTT

v_gene: TRBV20-1
len: 14
abundance: many
j_gene: TRBJ2-2
d_gene: -
CDR3aa: CSASYDGATGELFF
CDR3nt: TGCAGTGCTAGCTATGACGGCGCCACCGGGGAGCTGTTTTTT

v_gene: TRBV6-2/TRBV6-3
len: 13
abundance: -
j_gene: TRBJ1-4
d_gene: -
CDR3aa: CASSYDQLTKLFF
CDR3nt: TGTGCCAGCAGTTACGATCAGCTTACGAAACTGTTTTTT

v_gene: TRBV2
len: 14
abundance: many
j_gene: TRBJ2-1
d_gene: TRBD1
CDR3aa: CASRPQGQYNEQFF
CDR3nt: TGTGCCAGCAGACCACAGGGACAGTACAATGAGCAGTTCTTC

v_gene: TRBV5-1
len: 15
abundance: -
j_gene: TRBJ2-1
d_gene: -
CDR3aa: CASSFLGWEGDEQFF
CDR3nt: TGCGCCAGCAGCTTTCTGGGGTGGGAAGGGGATGAGCAGTTCTTC

v_gene: TRBV6-5
len: 12
abundance: many
j_gene: TRBJ2-3
d_gene: -
CDR3aa: CASSYVGDTQYF
CDR3nt: TGTGCCAGCAGTTACGTCGGAGATACGCAGTATTTT

v_gene: TRBV20-1
len: 14
abundance: -
j_gene: TRBJ2-2
d_gene: -
CDR3aa: CSAAEPGKGGELFF
CDR3nt: TGCAGTGCCGCGGAACCAGGGAAGGGAGGGGAGCTGTTTTTT

v_gene: TRBV30
len: 16
abundance: few
j_gene: TRBJ1-2
d_gene: -
CDR3aa: CAWSVPISESTHGYTF
CDR3nt: TGTGCCTGGAGTGTCCCCATATCAGAGTCGACCCATGGCTACACCTTC

v_gene: TRBV10-3
len: 14
abundance: many
j_gene: TRBJ2-7
d_gene: -
CDR3aa: CAISERTGNYEQYF
CDR3nt: TGTGCCATCAGTGAACGTACAGGGAACTACGAGCAGTACTTC

v_gene: TRBV7-9
len: 13
abundance: few
j_gene: TRBJ2-1
d_gene: -
CDR3aa: CASIAAVYNEQFF
CDR3nt: TGTGCCAGCATAGCGGCGGTTTACAATGAGCAGTTCTTC

v_gene: TRBV6-2/TRBV6-3
len: 19
abundance: -
j_gene: TRBJ2-1
d_gene: TRBD2
CDR3aa: CASSYYPRTSGSISDEQFF
CDR3nt: TGTGCCAGCAGTTACTACCCTCGGACTAGCGGGAGCATCAGTGATGAGCAGTTCTTC

v_gene: TRBV15
len: 15
abundance: -
j_gene: TRBJ2-5
d_gene: -
CDR3aa: CATSRGASGVETQYF
CDR3nt: TGTGCCACCAGTAGGGGAGCGTCGGGGGTAGAGACCCAGTACTTC

v_gene: TRBV2
len: 17
abundance: -
j_gene: TRBJ1-5
d_gene: TRBD1
CDR3aa: CASKRVSGQFSNQPQHF
CDR3nt: TGTGCCAGCAAAAGAGTATCGGGACAGTTTAGCAATCAGCCCCAGCATTTT

v_gene: TRBV2
len: 14
abundance: few
j_gene: TRBJ1-2
d_gene: -
CDR3aa: CASSEQPGVGGYTF
CDR3nt: TGTGCCAGCAGTGAACAGCCAGGGGTGGGTGGCTACACCTTC

v_gene: TRBV5-1
len: 14
abundance: -
j_gene: TRBJ2-3
d_gene: -
CDR3aa: CASSLGGYEDTQYF
CDR3nt: TGCGCCAGCAGCTTGGGGGGCTATGAAGATACGCAGTATTTT

v_gene: TRBV3-1
len: 16
abundance: many
j_gene: TRBJ2-3
d_gene: TRBD1
CDR3aa: CASRQEGTGHTDTQYF
CDR3nt: TGTGCCAGCAGACAAGAAGGGACAGGACACACAGATACGCAGTATTTT

v_gene: TRBV10-3
len: 14
abundance: -
j_gene: TRBJ1-3
d_gene: -
CDR3aa: CAISETRAGNTIYF
CDR3nt: TGTGCCATCAGCGAGACACGTGCTGGAAACACCATATATTTT

v_gene: TRBV28
len: 15
abundance: few
j_gene: TRBJ2-7
d_gene: -
CDR3aa: CASSFNTASSYEQYF
CDR3nt: TGTGCCAGCAGTTTCAACACCGCCAGTTCCTACGAGCAGTACTTC

v_gene: TRBV6-6
len: 18
abundance: few
j_gene: TRBJ2-1
d_gene: -
CDR3aa: CASSYSFPGSSSYNEQFF
CDR3nt: TGTGCCAGCAGTTACTCTTTCCCGGGATCTAGCTCCTACAATGAGCAGTTCTTC

v_gene: TRBV12-3/TRBV12-4
len: 11
abundance: few
j_gene: TRBJ2-3
d_gene: -
CDR3aa: CASTTGNTQYF
CDR3nt: TGTGCCAGCACCACAGGGAATACGCAGTATTTT

v_gene: TRBV6-5
len: 17
abundance: -
j_gene: TRBJ2-3
d_gene: -
CDR3aa: CASSYTQDQIYTDTQYF
CDR3nt: TGTGCCAGCAGTTACACACAGGACCAAATTTACACAGATACGCAGTATTTT

v_gene: TRBV18
len: 15
abundance: many
j_gene: TRBJ2-5
d_gene: -
CDR3aa: CASSPGGSPGETQYF
CDR3nt: TGTGCCAGCTCACCGGGGGGATCGCCTGGAGAGACCCAGTACTTC

v_gene: TRBV4-1
len: 16
abundance: few
j_gene: TRBJ1-2
d_gene: TRBD1
CDR3aa: CASSQDGTGFDYGYTF
CDR3nt: TGCGCCAGCAGCCAAGATGGGACAGGGTTCGACTATGGCTACACCTTC

v_gene: TRBV11-2
len: 13
abundance: many
j_gene: TRBJ2-4
d_gene: -
CDR3aa: CASSSRGLSIQYF
CDR3nt: TGTGCCAGCAGCTCTCGGGGGTTGAGCATTCAGTACTTC

v_gene: TRBV20-1
len: 13
abundance: few
j_gene: TRBJ2-7
d_gene: -
CDR3aa: CSARDGAGYEQYF
CDR3nt: TGCAGTGCTAGAGATGGGGCGGGGTACGAGCAGTACTTC

v_gene: TRBV5-1
len: 15
abundance: many
j_gene: TRBJ1-1
d_gene: -
CDR3aa: CASSAGFRDGTEAFF
CDR3nt: TGCGCCAGCAGCGCGGGTTTTAGGGACGGCACTGAAGCTTTCTTT

v_gene: TRBV2
len: 17
abundance: few
j_gene: TRBJ1-1
d_gene: TRBD1
CDR3aa: CASSLRRQGLMNTEAFF
CDR3nt: TGTGCCAGCAGCTTACGGCGACAGGGACTTATGAACACTGAAGCTTTCTTT

v_gene: TRBV14
len: 15
abundance: -
j_gene: TRBJ2-1
d_gene: -
CDR3aa: CASSLESNSYNEQFF
CDR3nt: TGTGCCAGCAGCCTAGAATCGAACTCCTACAATGAGCAGTTCTTC

v_gene: TRBV4-3
len: 14
abundance: -
j_gene: TRBJ1-3
d_gene: -
CDR3aa: CASTHESSGNTIYF
CDR3nt: TGCGCCAGCACCCATGAGTCCTCTGGAAACACCATATATTTT